These T cell receptor beta chains were read from a single sample in a study of human T cells and chemical hapten exposure. Each CDR3 protein gets one entry after TCRdb re-called the RACE reads with MiXCR. The sample lists 130,000 or so distinct CDR3 sequences; roughly 9% were seen once. The sequencing sample was made of whole blood. These receptors were obtained from a male donor in good health. Some clones in this sample may be carry-over from other donors' samples. CDR3s include the opening cysteine and the closing phenylalanine or tryptophan. Each record gives: clone size, J gene, D gene, V gene, CDR3 DNA, CDR3 protein. A D gene is named only where the DNA matches it firmly. A clone size is listed for some rows: how often the clone was seen (once, few, many), or a class if it is expanded.

few TRBJ2-5 TRBD2 TRBV20-1 TGCAGTGCGAAAATTAGGTGGCGGGAGGGCCCTACGCAAGAGACCCAGTACTTC CSAKIRWREGPTQETQYF
many TRBJ2-7 TRBD1 TRBV6-6 TGTGCCAGCAGACAACGAGGGACAGCCTACGAGCAGTACTTC CASRQRGTAYEQYF
- TRBJ2-1 TRBD2 TRBV12-3/TRBV12-4 TGTGCCAGCAGTTTGCGGGGGGATGGGCAGTTCTTC CASSLRGDGQFF
few TRBJ1-5 TRBD1 TRBV12-3/TRBV12-4 TGTGCCAGCACCCAGGGGGAGCCGGGCGATCAGCCCCAGCATTTT CASTQGEPGDQPQHF
many TRBJ2-7 TRBD2 TRBV4-2 TGTGCCAGCAGCCAGGTGGCACGGACTAGCTCCTACGAGCAGTACTTC CASSQVARTSSYEQYF
many TRBJ1-5 - TRBV19 TGTGCCAGTAGGCGCACGATTAGCAATCAGCCCCAGCATTTT CASRRTISNQPQHF
many TRBJ2-1 TRBD2 TRBV6-1 TGTGCCAGCAGTGATCGTCTAGCGGGAGGGCCCGGCAATGAGCAGTTCTTC CASSDRLAGGPGNEQFF
many TRBJ2-3 TRBD1 TRBV13 TGTGCCAGCAGCTTAGGGGGGACAGGGCTCACAGATACGCAGTATTTT CASSLGGTGLTDTQYF
- TRBJ2-2 - TRBV3-1 TGTGCCACAGGGCCCAGTCAGACCGGGGAGCTGTTTTTT CATGPSQTGELFF
- TRBJ2-3 TRBD1 TRBV25-1 TGTGCCAGCAGCAAGGGGGCTGGAGATACGCAGTATTTT CASSKGAGDTQYF
few TRBJ2-7 - TRBV29-1 TGCAGCGTAGGTCACAGGCACTCCTACGAGCAGTACTTC CSVGHRHSYEQYF
- TRBJ1-1 - TRBV3-1 TGTGCCAGCAGCCGGAACCACGGCCACGGGGTCACTGAAGCTTTCTTT CASSRNHGHGVTEAFF
- TRBJ1-3 - TRBV19 TGTGCCAGTAGTATTGGCCAGGGGAACTCTGGAAACACCATATATTTT CASSIGQGNSGNTIYF
few TRBJ2-7 - TRBV10-2 TGCGCCAGCAGGGACCCAACAGGATACGAGCAGTACTTC CASRDPTGYEQYF
few TRBJ1-3 TRBD1 TRBV7-8 TGTGCCAGCAGCTTCTGGGACAGGGGGCCAGCTGGAAACACCATATATTTT CASSFWDRGPAGNTIYF
few TRBJ2-1 - TRBV7-9 TGTGCCAGCAGCTTAGGCCAATGGGTCAATGAGCAGTTCTTC CASSLGQWVNEQFF
many TRBJ2-1 - TRBV7-3 TGTGCCAGCAGCTTAACTGGGGGGGCACCCGACAATGAGCAGTTCTTC CASSLTGGAPDNEQFF
- TRBJ2-5 - TRBV6-2/TRBV6-3 TGTGCCAGCAGTTATGTCCGCGGGGGCGGGGGAGAGACCCAGTACTTC CASSYVRGGGGETQYF
- TRBJ2-3 TRBD2 TRBV29-1 TGCAGCGTTTCGGGACTAGCGGGACGCACAGATACGCAGTATTTT CSVSGLAGRTDTQYF
many TRBJ2-7 TRBD2 TRBV20-1 TGCAGTGCTAGAGTAGCGGGCATGCTCAACTACGAGCAGTACTTC CSARVAGMLNYEQYF
few TRBJ2-3 - TRBV20-1 TGCAGTGCCACTCCCGGAGGATCGGGCACAGATACGCAGTATTTT CSATPGGSGTDTQYF
- TRBJ1-4 - TRBV6-5 TGTGCCAGCAGAATTGGGACAAGCGGTGAAAAACTGTTTTTT CASRIGTSGEKLFF
- TRBJ2-1 TRBD2 TRBV5-1 TGCGCCAGCAGCTTGGGTGCGGGGGGACGTTCCTACAATGAGCAGTTCTTC CASSLGAGGRSYNEQFF
many TRBJ2-5 TRBD1 TRBV10-2 TGCGCCAGCAGTGATGTGGGCAGGGGGCAAGAGACCCAGTACTTC CASSDVGRGQETQYF
few TRBJ1-3 - TRBV20-1 TGCAGTGCTAGAGATAAAAGGACTGGAAACACCATATATTTT CSARDKRTGNTIYF
- TRBJ1-1 - TRBV5-1 TGCGCCAGCCTGGGAAGGGACGGGACTGAAGCTTTCTTT CASLGRDGTEAFF
many TRBJ2-5 - TRBV6-6 TGTGCCAGCAGTTACCGAGTTGAAGAGACCCAGTACTTC CASSYRVEETQYF
- TRBJ1-5 - TRBV10-2 TGCGCCAGCAGTGTTTTTGCGGGGGCTAGCAATCAGCCCCAGCATTTT CASSVFAGASNQPQHF
- TRBJ2-7 TRBD2 TRBV5-1 TGCGCCAGCAGCCCAGGATTACTAGCGGGGGAAGACGAGCAGTACTTC CASSPGLLAGEDEQYF
few TRBJ2-7 - TRBV4-1 TGCGCCAGCAGCCAAAAACCGGGACGCGCCTACGAGCAGTACTTC CASSQKPGRAYEQYF
few TRBJ2-7 TRBD1 TRBV5-6 TGTGCCAGCAGCCCGGACAGGGCCTCTTTTTACGAGCAGTACTTC CASSPDRASFYEQYF
few TRBJ2-1 TRBD2 TRBV25-1 TGTGCCAGCAGTGAGGGCGGGAGCCCCTACAATGAGCAGTTCTTC CASSEGGSPYNEQFF
many TRBJ2-1 TRBD2 TRBV7-6 TGTGCCAGCAGCTTAGTGGGATGGGGCGGGGGGGCTGAAGCCTACAATGAGCAGTTCTTC CASSLVGWGGGAEAYNEQFF
few TRBJ2-2 TRBD1 TRBV7-9 TGTGCCAGCAGCTTAGCGCTCGCCGGGACAGGGGCGAACACCGGGGAGCTGTTTTTT CASSLALAGTGANTGELFF
- TRBJ2-5 - TRBV12-3/TRBV12-4 TGTGCCAGCAGTTTGGAGGGGACGGTGTTGTACCAAGAGACCCAGTACTTC CASSLEGTVLYQETQYF
- TRBJ2-5 - TRBV20-1 TGCAGTGCTAGAAGTCTCCTAGCGAACAGTGGGGCGGGGCAAGAGACCCAGTACTTC CSARSLLANSGAGQETQYF
many TRBJ2-1 - TRBV18 TGTGCCAGCTCGCCCTCGCACAGGAACCTACTGAGTAATGAGCAGTTCTTC CASSPSHRNLLSNEQFF
- TRBJ2-7 - TRBV25-1 TGTGCCAGCAGTGGACAGGATTACGAGCAGTACTTC CASSGQDYEQYF
few TRBJ2-3 TRBD1 TRBV27 TGTGCCAGCAGTGCATGGACAGGGGAGTCAGATACGCAGTATTTT CASSAWTGESDTQYF
many TRBJ1-5 - TRBV29-1 TGCAGCGTTGGTACTAATCAGCCCCAGCATTTT CSVGTNQPQHF
few TRBJ1-1 - TRBV28 TGTGCCAGCAGTTTCCGTAGTGAAGCTTTCTTT CASSFRSEAFF
- TRBJ2-5 - TRBV15 TGTGCCACCAGCACCCGGACAGCTCAAGAGACCCAGTACTTC CATSTRTAQETQYF
- TRBJ1-1 - TRBV27 TGTGCCACCGCAGTCGGGGGGCGCGGAACTGAAGCTTTCTTT CATAVGGRGTEAFF
few TRBJ2-2 TRBD2 TRBV11-2 TGTGCCAGCAGCTTAGAGGGCGGGAGGGAGGACACCGGGGAGCTGTTTTTT CASSLEGGREDTGELFF
- TRBJ2-3 TRBD2 TRBV9 TGTGCCAGCAGCGTAGAAACTAGCGGGGGGGCATCAGATACGCAGTATTTT CASSVETSGGASDTQYF
many TRBJ2-2 TRBD1 TRBV5-1 TGCGCCAGCAGCCTCACAGGGGCGAACACCGGGGAGCTGTTTTTT CASSLTGANTGELFF
few TRBJ2-3 - TRBV14 TGTGCCAGCAGCCAAGATCTGAGTACAGCCCCAGATACGCAGTATTTT CASSQDLSTAPDTQYF
- TRBJ2-7 - TRBV7-6 TGTGCCAGCAGCCCCAGCCCGGTCTCCTACTACGAGCAGTACTTC CASSPSPVSYYEQYF
many TRBJ2-7 - TRBV14 TGTGCCAGCAGCCAAGAGGCATACTGGTCCTACGAGCAGTACTTC CASSQEAYWSYEQYF
- TRBJ1-6 TRBD1 TRBV14 TGTGCCAGCAGCCAAGTAAGACGCGACAGGGATAATTCACCCCTCCACTTT CASSQVRRDRDNSPLHF
few TRBJ2-2 - TRBV12-3/TRBV12-4 TGTGCCAACCTTCGCGCGAACACCGGGGAGCTGTTTTTT CANLRANTGELFF